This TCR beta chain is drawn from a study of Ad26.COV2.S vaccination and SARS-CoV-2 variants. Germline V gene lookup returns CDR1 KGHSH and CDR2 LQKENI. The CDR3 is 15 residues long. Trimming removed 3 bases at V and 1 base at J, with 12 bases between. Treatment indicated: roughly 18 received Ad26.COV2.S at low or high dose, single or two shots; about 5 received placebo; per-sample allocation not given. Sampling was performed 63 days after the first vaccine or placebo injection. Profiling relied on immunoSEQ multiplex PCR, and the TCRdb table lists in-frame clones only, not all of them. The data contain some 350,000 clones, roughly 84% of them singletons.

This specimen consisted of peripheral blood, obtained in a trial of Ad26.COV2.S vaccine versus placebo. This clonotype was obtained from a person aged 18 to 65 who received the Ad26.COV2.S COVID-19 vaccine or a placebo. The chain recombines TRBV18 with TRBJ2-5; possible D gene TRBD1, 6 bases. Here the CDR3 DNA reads TGTGCCAGCTCACCGCAAGGGACACCCCAAGAGACCCAGTACTTC. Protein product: CASSPQGTPQETQYF.